This T cell receptor (beta chain) appears in the sequencing data of a study of regulatory T cells in long-lasting Graves disease. Study-level points and caveats: It was possible that the small sample size reduced accuracy.

This clonotype was detected many times. Its target is unknown. The time point denotes: newly diagnosed GD, antithyroid drugs for less than 3 months. PBMC RNA served as the TCR library source. Construction of TCR beta libraries relied on iRepertoire HTBI primers and on Arm-PCR targeting CDR3 regions. TCRdb re-derived calls from the multiplex PCR reads in MiXCR, one entry per CDR3 protein. The sample comprises hundreds of thousands of distinct CDR3 sequences, approximately 13% of which are singletons, and 8.5% to 10% rests with the top ten. These data were also reused for a study on T cells in Graves' hyperthyroidism and ophthalmopathy. That work states: Participants, patients aged 18 to 65, had newly diagnosed hyperthyroidism with a duration under 2 months. The study left out patients who had uncontrolled infection, other autoimmune disease, pregnancy or lactation. TCR CDR3 underwent first-round RT-PCR with the HTBI primer set.

This specimen consisted of peripheral blood mononuclear cells (PBMCs), obtained at new diagnosis, from a patient treated with antithyroid drugs. This TCR derives from a man younger than 40 with Graves disease.

The CDR3 here is CSARDLQGGETQYF. The CDR3 DNA sequence: TGCAGTGCTAGAGATTTGCAAGGGGGGGAGACCCAGTACTTC. The rearrangement uses TRBV20-1 and TRBJ2-5; D is perhaps TRBD1 or TRBD2 (6 bases each). With 0 bases removed from V and 5 bases from J, the gap between germline ends came to 13 bases. The CDR3 has 14 residues. Germline CDR1 is DFQATT and CDR2 is SNEGSKA (reference sequence).